The rows below give T cell receptor beta chains drawn from one sample of a study of radiation and T cells in renal cell carcinoma. TCRdb's table, derived via immunoSEQ multiplex PCR, lists solely in-frame clones and lacks some. This sample has some 100,000 clones, with roughly 88% found just once. Source: blood, taken from a patient whose treatment included radiotherapy and nephrectomy. These receptors originate from a man aged 60 to 69 with renal cell carcinoma. CDR3s include the opening cysteine and the closing phenylalanine or tryptophan. A D gene is named only where the DNA matches it firmly. A clone size is listed for some rows: how often the clone was seen (once, few, many), or a class if it is expanded.

>TRBJ2-1|TRBV6-6|.|14|TRBD2
CASRASGTYNEQFF
TGTGCCAGCAGGGCTAGCGGCACCTACAATGAGCAGTTCTTC
>TRBJ2-7|TRBV25-1|.|13|.
CASSVGYSYEQYF
TGTGCCAGCAGTGTCGGCTACTCCTACGAGCAGTACTTC
>TRBJ2-1|TRBV27|.|14|.
CASNTGTPYNEQFF
TGTGCCAGCAACACCGGGACACCCTACAATGAGCAGTTCTTC
>TRBJ1-5|TRBV6-1|.|15|TRBD1
CASNSNRGSNQPQHF
TGTGCCAGCAACTCAAACAGGGGGAGCAATCAGCCCCAGCATTTT
>TRBJ2-5|TRBV10-2|.|12|TRBD1
CASKGQGETQYF
TGCGCCAGCAAAGGACAGGGGGAGACCCAGTACTTC
>TRBJ2-7|TRBV29-1|.|15|.
CSVAFRAVGGYEQYF
TGCAGCGTTGCGTTCCGGGCCGTAGGTGGCTACGAGCAGTACTTC
>TRBJ2-7|TRBV28|.|14|.
CAFEAGTDFYEQYF
TGTGCCTTCGAGGCCGGGACGGACTTCTACGAGCAGTACTTC
>TRBJ2-7|TRBV6-5|.|14|.
CASRRTASSYEQYF
TGTGCCAGCAGGAGGACTGCAAGCTCCTACGAGCAGTACTTC
>TRBJ2-7|TRBV19|.|14|TRBD1
CASSSTGTAYEQYF
TGTGCCAGTAGTTCTACCGGGACAGCTTACGAGCAGTACTTC
>TRBJ1-5|TRBV27|.|18|TRBD1
CASSLRAPTGGFNQPQHF
TGTGCCAGCAGTCTTAGAGCCCCTACAGGGGGTTTCAATCAGCCCCAGCATTTT
>TRBJ1-1|TRBV6-5|.|12|.
CASSSAGPEAFF
TGTGCCAGCAGTTCGGCTGGCCCTGAAGCTTTCTTT
>TRBJ1-2|TRBV10-3|.|13|TRBD1
CAISGDRIYGYTF
TGTGCCATCAGCGGGGACAGGATTTATGGCTACACCTTC
>TRBJ2-1|TRBV5-1|once|15|.
CASSLEGNSYNEQFF
TGCGCCAGCAGCTTGGAAGGAAACTCCTACAATGAGCAGTTCTTC
>TRBJ2-3|TRBV6-5|once|13|TRBD1
CASGTGDTDTQYF
TGTGCCAGCGGGACAGGGGACACAGATACGCAGTATTTT
>TRBJ1-3|TRBV25-1|.|18|TRBD1
CASSETGIASYSGNTIYF
TGTGCCAGCAGTGAGACAGGGATAGCTTCATACTCTGGAAACACCATATATTTT
>TRBJ2-1|TRBV7-8|.|17|.
CASSSAAGLHPYNEQFF
TGTGCCAGCAGCTCCGCTGCGGGACTCCACCCTTACAATGAGCAGTTCTTC
>TRBJ2-3|TRBV5-1|.|15|TRBD2
CASRTAGDRTDTQYF
TGCGCCAGTCGAACAGCGGGGGATCGCACAGATACGCAGTATTTT
>TRBJ1-5|TRBV29-1|.|14|.
CSVGPGHLNQPQHF
TGCAGCGTTGGCCCGGGACACCTCAATCAGCCCCAGCATTTT
>TRBJ2-3|TRBV7-3|.|14|.
CASSFSGDRDTQYF
TGTGCCAGCAGCTTCAGTGGTGACCGGGATACGCAGTATTTT
>TRBJ2-2|TRBV29-1|.|13|TRBD1
CSVARDSTGELFF
TGCAGCGTAGCCCGGGACAGCACCGGGGAGCTGTTTTTT
>TRBJ2-7|TRBV5-1|.|13|.
CASSLTVSYEQYF
TGCGCCAGCAGTTTGACTGTCTCCTACGAGCAGTACTTC
>TRBJ2-1|TRBV7-2|.|15|.
CASKRERASYNEQFF
TGTGCCAGCAAGAGGGAGCGGGCCTCCTACAATGAGCAGTTCTTC
>TRBJ2-5|TRBV19|once|13|.
CASSIARKETQYF
TGTGCCAGTAGTATAGCCCGGAAAGAGACCCAGTACTTC
>TRBJ2-5|TRBV4-1|.|14|.
CASSQVAGPGTQYF
TGCGCCAGCAGCCAAGTTGCAGGGCCTGGGACCCAGTACTTC
>TRBJ2-1|TRBV10-2|.|17|TRBD2
CASSDHGQTSGRYEQFF
TGCGCCAGCAGTGACCACGGACAGACTAGCGGGAGGTATGAGCAGTTCTTC
>TRBJ2-5|TRBV23-1|once|16|TRBD1
CASSPLTGEREETQYF
TGCGCCAGCAGTCCCCTGACAGGGGAGCGGGAAGAGACCCAGTACTTC
>TRBJ2-1|TRBV7-9|.|16|TRBD2
CASSLIRASGGNEQFF
TGTGCCAGCAGCTTAATCAGGGCTAGCGGGGGCAATGAGCAGTTCTTC
>TRBJ1-2|TRBV5-4|.|12|.
CASSFRAGGYTF
TGTGCCAGCAGTTTCCGGGCTGGAGGCTACACCTTC
>TRBJ2-3|TRBV2|.|16|TRBD2
CASSLRLAATTDTQYF
TGTGCCAGCAGTCTCAGACTAGCGGCCACAACAGATACGCAGTATTTT
>TRBJ2-2|TRBV15|.|15|.
CATSRDPAGTGELFF
TGTGCCACCAGCAGAGATCCGGCGGGCACCGGGGAGCTGTTTTTT
>TRBJ2-2|TRBV29-1|.|17|TRBD2
CSVETPGRGYNTGELFF
TGCAGCGTTGAAACCCCCGGGAGGGGGTATAACACCGGGGAGCTGTTTTTT
>TRBJ2-3|TRBV19|.|12|.
CASSLGTDTQYF
TGTGCCAGTAGCCTAGGGACAGATACGCAGTATTTT
>TRBJ1-4|TRBV5-8|.|13|.
CASQKLSREKLFF
TGTGCCAGTCAGAAACTTTCGAGAGAAAAACTGTTTTTT
>TRBJ1-1|TRBV5-1|few|13|.
CASKDSMNTEAFF
TGCGCCAGCAAGGACAGCATGAACACTGAAGCTTTCTTT
>TRBJ1-2|TRBV5-1|.|15|TRBD1
CASSNEWGPGGGYTF
TGCGCCAGCAGTAACGAGTGGGGTCCAGGGGGCGGCTACACCTTC
>TRBJ2-1|TRBV5-1|.|15|TRBD2
CASSFSGSSYNEQFF
TGCGCCAGCAGCTTTAGCGGGAGCTCCTACAATGAGCAGTTCTTC
>TRBJ1-4|TRBV5-4|.|17|TRBD1
CASSLGGQAALNEKLFF
TGTGCCAGCAGCTTGGGGGGACAGGCAGCGCTTAATGAAAAACTGTTTTTT
>TRBJ1-2|TRBV9|.|14|.
CASSVIGQGRGYTF
TGTGCCAGCAGCGTAATCGGGCAGGGTAGGGGCTACACCTTC
>TRBJ2-7|TRBV5-1|once|14|TRBD2
CASSPGGISYEQYF
TGCGCCAGCAGCCCGGGGGGGATTTCCTACGAGCAGTACTTC
>TRBJ1-2|TRBV25-1|.|15|TRBD1
CASSEYGQDNYGYTF
TGTGCCAGCAGTGAATACGGACAGGATAACTATGGCTACACCTTC
>TRBJ2-2|TRBV10-1|.|16|TRBD2
CASSEASGSGTGELFF
TGCGCCAGCAGTGAGGCTAGCGGGAGTGGGACCGGGGAGCTGTTTTTT
>TRBJ2-2|TRBV9|.|17|TRBD1
CASTLDPQGANTGELFF
TGTGCCAGCACCCTAGACCCACAGGGGGCTAACACCGGGGAGCTGTTTTTT
>TRBJ2-5|TRBV19|.|14|.
CASSIQGLQETQYF
TGTGCCAGTAGTATACAGGGCCTTCAAGAGACCCAGTACTTC
>TRBJ1-2|TRBV28|.|15|.
CASSLPLRTADGYTF
TGTGCCAGCAGTTTACCCTTAAGGACAGCGGATGGCTACACCTTC
>TRBJ2-2|TRBV27|.|14|TRBD2
CASRRLAVTGELFF
TGTGCCAGCAGGAGACTAGCAGTCACCGGGGAGCTGTTTTTT
>TRBJ1-2|TRBV29-1|.|14|TRBD1
CSDQGTATLGGYTF
TGCAGCGACCAAGGGACAGCTACCTTGGGTGGCTACACCTTC
>TRBJ1-2|TRBV5-5|few|16|TRBD1
CASSPTGTGLIYGYTF
TGTGCCAGCAGTCCCACCGGGACAGGGTTGATCTATGGCTACACCTTC
>TRBJ1-5|TRBV19|.|14|.
CASQYRSGDQPQHF
TGTGCCAGTCAGTATAGGAGTGGGGATCAGCCCCAGCATTTT
>TRBJ1-3|TRBV4-1|.|18|TRBD1
CASSQEITGGLSGNTIYF
TGCGCCAGCAGCCAGGAGATCACAGGGGGCCTCTCTGGAAACACCATATATTTT
>TRBJ2-7|TRBV6-6|.|13|.
CASRLVNTYEQYF
TGTGCCAGCAGACTAGTTAACACCTACGAGCAGTACTTC
>TRBJ1-2|TRBV21-1|once|12|.
CASSRETNGYTF
TGTGCCAGCAGCCGAGAAACTAATGGCTACACCTTC